These T cell receptor beta chains were read from a single sample in a study of cytomegalovirus exposure and HLA in healthy donors. Assay used: immunoSEQ multiplex PCR; TCRdb lists only in-frame clones, some missing. The sample carries some 130,000 clones, roughly 79% recorded once. The material sequenced was PBMCs. All receptors come from a young man in good health and CMV-seropositive. CDR3s include the opening cysteine and the closing phenylalanine or tryptophan. The D gene is left open where the match is weak. Size values are once, few and many counts, or a class for expanded clones, and some rows have none.

j_call: TRBJ1-2
d_call: .
clone_size: many
v_call: TRBV4-3
cdr3_nt: TGCGCCAGCAGCCAAGGCACAGGGAGAGATGGCTACACCTTC
cdr3_aa: CASSQGTGRDGYTF

j_call: TRBJ1-2
d_call: .
clone_size: .
v_call: TRBV5-1
cdr3_nt: TGCGCCAGCGCGGCATCCGCTTATAACTATGGCTACACCTTC
cdr3_aa: CASAASAYNYGYTF

j_call: TRBJ1-2
d_call: .
clone_size: .
v_call: TRBV11-2
cdr3_nt: TGTGCCAGCAGCTCCCGGGGGGGGGTTGGCTATGGCTACACCTTC
cdr3_aa: CASSSRGGVGYGYTF

j_call: TRBJ1-6
d_call: .
clone_size: .
v_call: TRBV11-2
cdr3_nt: TGTGCCAGCAGCTTAGATACAGGATTTAGTTCACCCCTCCACTTT
cdr3_aa: CASSLDTGFSSPLHF

j_call: TRBJ2-7
d_call: .
clone_size: .
v_call: TRBV2
cdr3_nt: TGTGCCAGCAGTGAGAGGGCTCTCGAGCAGTACTTC
cdr3_aa: CASSERALEQYF

j_call: TRBJ2-5
d_call: TRBD2
clone_size: many
v_call: TRBV28
cdr3_nt: TGTGCCAGCCAGACCCAGGGACTAGCGGGAGTGGAGGAGACCCAGTACTTC
cdr3_aa: CASQTQGLAGVEETQYF

j_call: TRBJ2-5
d_call: TRBD2
clone_size: .
v_call: TRBV7-8
cdr3_nt: TGTGCCAGCAGCTTAGGGCCAGCGGGAGTGAGAGAGACCCAGTACTTC
cdr3_aa: CASSLGPAGVRETQYF

j_call: TRBJ2-1
d_call: TRBD2
clone_size: .
v_call: TRBV2
cdr3_nt: TGTGCCAGCAGTCAATTAGCGGGAGGGGCTCACGGGCAGTTCTTC
cdr3_aa: CASSQLAGGAHGQFF

j_call: TRBJ2-7
d_call: TRBD1
clone_size: .
v_call: TRBV27
cdr3_nt: TGTGCCAGCAGAACCGGGACAGGGTCCGAGCAGTACTTC
cdr3_aa: CASRTGTGSEQYF

j_call: TRBJ1-2
d_call: TRBD1
clone_size: .
v_call: TRBV6-6
cdr3_nt: TGTGCCAGCAGGGGAGGACAGGAGAGCTACACCTTC
cdr3_aa: CASRGGQESYTF

j_call: TRBJ2-3
d_call: TRBD2
clone_size: .
v_call: TRBV4-1
cdr3_nt: TGCGCCAGCAGCCAATATAAAGCGGGGGCTGAAGATACGCAGTATTTT
cdr3_aa: CASSQYKAGAEDTQYF

j_call: TRBJ2-1
d_call: .
clone_size: .
v_call: TRBV9
cdr3_nt: TGTGCCAGCAGCCCGATGAACCCAGGAGGGAATGAGCAGTTCTTC
cdr3_aa: CASSPMNPGGNEQFF

j_call: TRBJ2-3
d_call: .
clone_size: .
v_call: TRBV15
cdr3_nt: TGTGCCACCAAGGTACGCCTTTCGCGGGAGGACAGGGGAGATACGCAGTATTTT
cdr3_aa: CATKVRLSREDRGDTQYF

j_call: TRBJ1-4
d_call: TRBD1
clone_size: .
v_call: TRBV6-5
cdr3_nt: TGTGCCAGCAGCTACAACCGGGACAGTTATGAAAAACTGTTTTTT
cdr3_aa: CASSYNRDSYEKLFF

j_call: TRBJ2-1
d_call: TRBD2
clone_size: .
v_call: TRBV15
cdr3_nt: TGTGCCACCAGCAGCAAAACTAGCGGCCACAATGAGCAGTTCTTC
cdr3_aa: CATSSKTSGHNEQFF

j_call: TRBJ2-3
d_call: TRBD1
clone_size: once
v_call: TRBV6-5
cdr3_nt: TGTGCCAGCAGTTACTCGATACAGGGGGCAGATACGCAGTATTTT
cdr3_aa: CASSYSIQGADTQYF

j_call: TRBJ2-7
d_call: .
clone_size: once
v_call: TRBV2
cdr3_nt: TGTGCCAGCAGTGGCGGGCCGGGTGAGCAGTACTTC
cdr3_aa: CASSGGPGEQYF

j_call: TRBJ1-1
d_call: .
clone_size: once
v_call: TRBV15
cdr3_nt: TGTGCCACCAGCAGAGACCTGACAGCAAACACTGAAGCTTTCTTT
cdr3_aa: CATSRDLTANTEAFF

j_call: TRBJ2-7
d_call: .
clone_size: .
v_call: TRBV9
cdr3_nt: TGTGCCAGCAGCGTAGTAGCAGGGGTCGGCGAGCAGTACTTC
cdr3_aa: CASSVVAGVGEQYF

j_call: TRBJ1-2
d_call: .
clone_size: .
v_call: TRBV7-2
cdr3_nt: TGTGCCAGCAGCTCAGGGTTTAACTATGGCTACACCTTC
cdr3_aa: CASSSGFNYGYTF

j_call: TRBJ2-3
d_call: TRBD1
clone_size: .
v_call: TRBV5-6
cdr3_nt: TGTGCCAGCAGCCGCAGGACAGGGGGAGATACGCAGTATTTT
cdr3_aa: CASSRRTGGDTQYF

j_call: TRBJ2-7
d_call: .
clone_size: .
v_call: TRBV7-2
cdr3_nt: TGTGCCAGCAGCTTATTGGGCCCCGGGGTAGAGCAGTACTTC
cdr3_aa: CASSLLGPGVEQYF

j_call: TRBJ2-5
d_call: TRBD2
clone_size: .
v_call: TRBV7-2
cdr3_nt: TGTGCCAGCATACAGCGGGGGGGCGGGGAGACCCAGTACTTC
cdr3_aa: CASIQRGGGETQYF

j_call: TRBJ2-5
d_call: .
clone_size: .
v_call: TRBV18
cdr3_nt: TGTGCCAGCTCACAGTTCAGGGACCAAGAGACCCAGTACTTC
cdr3_aa: CASSQFRDQETQYF